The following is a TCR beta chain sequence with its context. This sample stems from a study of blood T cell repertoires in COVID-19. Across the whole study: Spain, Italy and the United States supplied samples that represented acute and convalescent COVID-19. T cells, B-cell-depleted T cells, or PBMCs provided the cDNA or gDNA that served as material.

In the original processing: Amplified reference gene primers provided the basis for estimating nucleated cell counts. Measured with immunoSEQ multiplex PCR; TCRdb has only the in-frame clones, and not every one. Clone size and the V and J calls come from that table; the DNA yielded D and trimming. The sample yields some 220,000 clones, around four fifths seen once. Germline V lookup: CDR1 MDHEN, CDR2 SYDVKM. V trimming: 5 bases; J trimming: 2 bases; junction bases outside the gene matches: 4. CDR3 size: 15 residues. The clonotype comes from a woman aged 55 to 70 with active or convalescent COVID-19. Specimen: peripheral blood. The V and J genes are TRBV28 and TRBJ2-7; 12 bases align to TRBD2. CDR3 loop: CASSPTSGGPYEQYV. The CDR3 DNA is TGTGCCAGCAGTCCGACTAGCGGGGGACCCTACGAGCAGTACGTC.